These 17 T cell receptor beta chains came from one sample sequenced in a study of technical replicates of blood from several donors. Profiled with immunoSEQ multiplex PCR; TCRdb holds only in-frame clones, not every one. This sample yields roughly 82,000 clones, of which 96% are seen a single time; about 0.36% belongs to the top ten. What was sequenced was T cells isolated from PBMCs. These receptors were obtained from a human donor in good health.

The chain employs TRBV28 and TRBJ1-1, with D perhaps matching TRBD1 (5 bases). V gave up 1 base and J gave up 5 bases, with 8 bases separating them. CDR3 size: 13 residues. Germline CDR1 is MDHEN and CDR2 is SYDVKM. CDR3 DNA sequence: TGTGCCAGCAGTTTATCGGGGGAAACTGAAGCTTTCTTT. Translation: CASSLSGETEAFF.

The chain combines TRBV27 with TRBJ2-7; 12 positions match TRBD2. Per germline, CDR1 MNHEY and CDR2 SMNVEV (reference sequence). The CDR3 has 14 amino acids. The V segment lost 3 bases and the J segment 6 bases; nucleotides outside the gene matches: 3. CDR3 loop: CASSLLGLAGEQYF. The CDR3 bases are TGTGCCAGCAGTTTGCTGGGACTAGCGGGCGAGCAGTACTTC.

CDR3 sequence (DNA): TGTGCCAGCAGTCAGGACTCCTATGGCAATCAGCCCCAGCATTTT. As protein: CASSQDSYGNQPQHF. V is TRBV6-5 and J is TRBJ1-5; D uncertain. Germline lookup yields CDR1 MNHEY and CDR2 SVGAGI. The CDR3 sequence is 15 residues long. V lost 5 bases to trimming and J lost 2 bases, with 13 bases between them.

The rearrangement links TRBV7-2 to TRBJ1-2; D gene uncertain. The CDR3 length is 14 residues. Deletions cut 1 base from V and 0 bases from J, with 6 bases between. The germline CDR1 and CDR2 sequences are SGHTA and FQGNSA. The CDR3 sequence is CASSLVSPNYGYTF. CDR3 coding DNA: TGTGCCAGCAGCTTAGTCAGTCCTAACTATGGCTACACCTTC.

The rearrangement joins TRBV6-4 to TRBJ1-1; 11 bases map to TRBD1. Trimming took 6 bases from V and 6 from J; bases not matched to a gene: 9. CDR3 length: 15 residues. Germline CDR1 reads MRHNA; CDR2 reads SNTAGT. The CDR3 region has the DNA TGTGCCAGCAGGCTAGAGGGACAGGGGGTAGCTGAAGCTTTCTTT. This encodes CASRLEGQGVAEAFF.

J is TRBJ1-1 and V is TRBV7-3, with D maybe TRBD1 (6 bases). The germline CDR1 and CDR2 sequences are SGHTA and FQGTGA. V was shortened by 2 bases and J by 4 bases, with 20 bases between the two germline ends. The CDR3 is made up of 17 amino acids. CDR3 in amino acids: CASSLGHREVRVTEAFF. The DNA of the CDR3 is TGTGCCAGCAGCTTAGGCCACAGGGAAGTTCGAGTCACTGAAGCTTTCTTT.

The count of this clone is one. This chain connects TRBV7-9 to TRBJ2-3, with D uncertain. The CDR3 covers 12 residues. Per the germline V gene, CDR1 is SEHNR and CDR2 is FQNEAQ (reference sequence). Trimming stripped 5 bases from V and 2 bases from J, with 5 bases between. CDR3 nucleotides: TGTGCCAGCAGCCTACTCACAGATACGCAGTATTTT. It codes for CASSLLTDTQYF.

The chain links TRBV30 to TRBJ1-2; TRBD1 aligns across 8 bases. The V segment lost 2 bases and the J segment 5 bases; nucleotides outside the gene matches: 4. Per the germline V gene, CDR1 is GTSNPN and CDR2 is SVGIG (reference sequence). CDR3 size: 13 residues. CDR3 protein: CAWSPGTGYGYTF. The CDR3 DNA follows: TGTGCCTGGAGTCCTGGGACAGGTTATGGCTACACCTTC.

CDR3 in amino acids: CASSGLRGIQYF. DNA of the CDR3: TGCGCCAGCAGTGGGCTTAGGGGCATTCAGTACTTC. The chain recombines TRBV10-2 with TRBJ2-4, with TRBD1 as a possible D gene (5 bases). This CDR3 has 12 residues. Germline CDR1 is WSHSY and CDR2 is SAAADI. Trimming cost V 4 bases and J 9 bases, with 10 bases left between them.

This clone was found once. The J gene is TRBJ2-7, the V gene TRBV9; D not certain. Trimming stripped 0 bases from V and 0 bases from J, with 7 bases between. The CDR3 sequence is 14 residues long. From germline, CDR1 is SGDLS and CDR2 YYNGEE. In DNA, the CDR3 is TGTGCCAGCAGCGTAGTTCCAGACTCCTACGAGCAGTACTTC. Translated: CASSVVPDSYEQYF.

The chain is built from TRBV6-5 and TRBJ2-2, with TRBD2 matching 8 bases. The germline CDR1 and CDR2 sequences are MNHEY and SVGAGI. V dropped 0 bases and J dropped 6; count of bases not matched to a gene: 0. This CDR3 is built from 14 residues. CDR3 sequence (DNA): TGTGCCAGCAGTTACTCGACTAGCGCCGGGGAGCTGTTTTTT. Its protein is CASSYSTSAGELFF.

The V call is TRBV7-3, the J call TRBJ2-3; weak D call: TRBD2 (5 bases). The V gene's germline CDR1 is SGHTA and CDR2 FQGTGA. This CDR3 region has 16 residues. V lost 2 bases and J 0 bases, leaving 12 bases between the germline ends. The CDR3 region has the DNA TGTGCCAGCAGCTTAGGACTTACCTTTAGCACAGATACGCAGTATTTT. Its translation: CASSLGLTFSTDTQYF.

J is TRBJ2-1 and V is TRBV5-8; D is unclear. This CDR3 has 13 amino acids. Deletions cut 1 base from V and 4 bases from J, with 6 bases between. From germline, CDR1 is SGHTS and CDR2 YDEGEE. The CDR3 loop is CASSLTVYNEQFF. Here the CDR3 DNA reads TGTGCCAGCAGCTTGACAGTTTACAATGAGCAGTTCTTC.

The rearrangement uses TRBV7-9 and TRBJ2-3; 9 bases line up with TRBD2. This CDR3 is built from 17 residues. After removal of 3 bases from V and 1 base from J, the junction contained 8 bases not matched to a gene. Germline CDR1 and CDR2: SEHNR and FQNEAQ (reference sequence). The CDR3 DNA reads as TGTGCCAGCAGCTTTGTGACTAGCGGCTTTCGCACAGATACGCAGTATTTT. Translation gives CASSFVTSGFRTDTQYF.

The rearrangement uses TRBV7-2 and TRBJ2-5; TRBD1 agrees at 9 bases. Unmatched junction bases numbered 7, after V lost 5 bases and J lost 0 bases. This CDR3 is 16 amino acids long. CDR1 is SGHTA, CDR2 FQGNSA, per germline. The chain's CDR3 is CASSPNRGLYQETQYF. The CDR3 DNA follows: TGTGCCAGCAGCCCAAACAGGGGGCTTTACCAAGAGACCCAGTACTTC.

The CDR3 region is CASSATRVDEKLFF. The CDR3 region has the DNA TGTGCCAGCAGTGCGACTAGGGTAGATGAAAAACTGTTTTTT. The chain combines TRBV6-1 with TRBJ1-4; no firm D call. The CDR3 has 14 residues. Germline CDR1 is MNHNS and CDR2 is SASEGT. V was shortened by 4 bases and J by 6 bases, with 12 bases between the two germline ends.

The chain uses TRBV19 and TRBJ2-1, with 8 bases matching TRBD1. The CDR3 covers 12 residues. With 8 bases clipped from V and 8 bases from J, the junction kept 5 bases outside the gene matches. Germline assignment: CDR1 LNHDA and CDR2 SQIVND (reference sequence). This CDR3 reads CASSGTGYEQFF. The CDR3 coding sequence is TGTGCCAGTTCCGGGACAGGCTATGAGCAGTTCTTC.